These 22 T cell receptor beta chains share one sample of origin, sequenced in a study of blood T cell repertoires in COVID-19. Method: immunoSEQ multiplex PCR; TCRdb's copy keeps in-frame clones and lacks some. This sample has a few hundred thousand clones, with approximately 85% found just once. Material for sequencing was PBMCs or T cells enriched from blood (not recorded which). These receptor sequences come from a woman aged 30 to 39 who had recovered from COVID-19.

The CDR3: CASQTGGPRNEQFF. CDR3 DNA sequence: TGTGCCAGCCAAACGGGGGGGCCCAGGAATGAGCAGTTCTTC. This chain connects TRBV2 to TRBJ2-1; 8 positions agree with TRBD2. The length of the CDR3 is 14 residues. The germline CDR1 and CDR2 sequences are SNHLY and FYNNEI. After removal of 8 bases from V and 7 bases from J, the junction contained 10 bases not matched to a gene.

This chain uses TRBV5-1 with TRBJ2-2; 8 nucleotides align to TRBD2. CDR1 SGHRS and CDR2 YFSETQ come from the germline V gene. The CDR3 covers 17 residues. Trimming cost V 0 bases and J 4 bases; bases outside gene matches: 8. This chain's CDR3 is CASSLARGGLVTGELFF. The CDR3 region has the DNA TGCGCCAGCAGCTTGGCTCGGGGGGGCCTCGTCACCGGGGAGCTGTTTTTT.

V usage is TRBV27 and J usage is TRBJ1-5; D is possibly TRBD1 (6 bases). The CDR3 is 13 residues long. Germline CDR1 reads MNHEY; CDR2 reads SMNVEV (reference sequence). V was shortened by 9 bases and J by 4 bases, with 13 bases between the two germline ends. DNA of the CDR3: TGTGCCAGTTCGGACAGAGCAAATCAGCCCCAGCATTTT. Its protein is CASSDRANQPQHF.

The chain uses TRBV18 and TRBJ2-3; D not resolved. The germline V gene has CDR1 KGHSH and CDR2 LQKENI. Trimming pared 6 bases from V and 6 bases from J, leaving 13 bases between. The CDR3 is 13 amino acids. CDR3 coding DNA: TGTGCCAGCTCCTCCCCCCAGGCGGATACGCAGTATTTT. Its protein is CASSSPQADTQYF.

V and J are TRBV28 and TRBJ1-2, with TRBD1 matching over 8 bases. CDR1 and CDR2 from the germline V gene are MDHEN and SYDVKM. The ends lost 8 bases at V and 0 bases at J; junction bases unmatched: 17. This CDR3 has 18 amino acids. CDR3 bases: TGTGCCAGCGGGGGGGGCAGGGGGCAAAAGCTCCCTAACTATGGCTACACCTTC. Amino acids: CASGGGRGQKLPNYGYTF.

The V call is TRBV27, the J call TRBJ1-1; no firm D call. Germline-derived CDR1 and CDR2 are MNHEY and SMNVEV (reference sequence). The CDR3 sequence is 14 residues long. V was shortened by 6 bases and J by 3 bases, with 14 bases between the two germline ends. The CDR3 DNA follows: TGTGCCAGCAGCCCCTATTGGGCGTACACTGAAGCTTTCTTT. It yields the protein CASSPYWAYTEAFF.

The chain couples TRBV27 to TRBJ1-5, with D unclear. The V end was cut by 2 bases, the J end by 2 bases, with 7 bases between. CDR3 length: 14 amino acids. Per germline, CDR1 MNHEY and CDR2 SMNVEV (reference sequence). CDR3 coding DNA: TGTGCCAGCAGTTTAGCCCGAGGCAATCAGCCCCAGCATTTT. It encodes CASSLARGNQPQHF.

This clone is termed medium-sized (0.01 to 0.1%). This chain connects TRBV25-1 to TRBJ2-4; D may be TRBD1 (6 bases). V was trimmed by 2 bases and J by 8 bases, leaving 16 bases between them. This CDR3 is 15 amino acids long. The germline gives CDR1 MGHDK, CDR2 SYGVNS. This CDR3 is CASSERGQTLDIQYF. The DNA of the CDR3 is TGTGCCAGCAGTGAACGCGGACAGACACTAGACATTCAGTACTTC.

The V and J genes are TRBV9 and TRBJ1-1; D call uncertain. Germline V gene data show CDR1 as SGDLS and CDR2 as YYNGEE. V dropped 4 bases and J dropped 4 bases, with 11 bases sitting between them. The CDR3 length is 13 residues. CDR3 sequence: CASSPDRGTEAFF. The CDR3 coding sequence is TGTGCCAGCAGCCCCGATAGAGGCACTGAAGCTTTCTTT.

The chain is built from TRBV4-2 and TRBJ1-1; tentative D call: TRBD1 (5 bases). Trimming shortened V by 0 bases and J by 3 bases, and 11 bases separated the two germline ends. In germline, CDR1 is LGHNA, CDR2 YNFKEQ. The CDR3 loop spans 15 amino acids. The DNA of the CDR3 is TGTGCCAGCAGCCAAGAACCAGGGAGGGACACTGAAGCTTTCTTT. It codes for CASSQEPGRDTEAFF.

The V call is TRBV11-3, the J call TRBJ2-1, with no clear D. The CDR3 covers 16 residues. V lost 5 bases and J 0 bases, leaving 14 bases between the germline ends. Per the germline V gene, CDR1 is SGHNT and CDR2 is YENEEA. CDR3 DNA: TGTGCCAGCAGCCCGACTTGGGTAAGCTCCTACAATGAGCAGTTCTTC. Its protein is CASSPTWVSSYNEQFF.

The chain is built from TRBV7-3 and TRBJ2-1; 10 positions match TRBD2. V gave up 1 base and J gave up 0 bases; unmatched junction bases: 3. Germline V gene lookup returns CDR1 SGHTA and CDR2 FQGTGA. The CDR3 covers 17 residues. The CDR3 bases are TGTGCCAGCAGCTTAATTCCTAGCGGGAGCTCCTACAATGAGCAGTTCTTC. This translates into CASSLIPSGSSYNEQFF.

The chain has TRBV28 and TRBJ1-5; D gene ambiguous. The V gene's germline CDR1 is MDHEN and CDR2 SYDVKM. Trimming took 5 bases from V and 5 from J, leaving 16 bases between them. The CDR3 runs 15 residues. The CDR3 DNA reads TGTGCCAGCAGTACATTGGCAGGTAAAGATCAGCCCCAGCATTTT. Translated: CASSTLAGKDQPQHF.

Only a few counts were recorded for this clone. The gene calls are TRBV10-3 and TRBJ1-5; TRBD1 agrees at 8 bases. The CDR3 is made up of 14 amino acids. Germline CDR1 ENHRY, CDR2 SYGVKD. V was pared by 4 bases and J by 7 bases, with 6 bases of the junction left unmatched. The CDR3 sequence: CAISGQGDRQPQHF. The CDR3 coding sequence is TGTGCCATCAGTGGGCAGGGGGACAGGCAGCCCCAGCATTTT.

In DNA form, the CDR3 reads TGTGCCAGCAGCTCGACAGGGTTCCAAGAGACCCAGTACTTC. Translation: CASSSTGFQETQYF. The chain carries TRBV7-9 and TRBJ2-5; 7 positions match TRBD1. Germline CDR1 is SEHNR and CDR2 is FQNEAQ (reference sequence). With V trimmed by 4 bases and J by 1 base, 3 bases remained unmatched. The CDR3 has 14 amino acids. Filled out from reference TRBV7-9 and TRBJ2-5, the complete variable domain reads DTGVSQNPRHKITKRGQNVTFRCDPISEHNRLYWYRQTLGQGPEFLTYFQNEAQLEKSRLLSDRFSAERPKGSFSTLEIQRTEQGDSAMYLCASSSTGFQETQYFGPGTRLLVL.

The CDR3 sequence is CASSPGQTYGYTF. The CDR3 nucleotides read TGCGCCAGCAGCCCCGGACAGACCTATGGCTACACCTTC. The chain joins TRBV5-1 to TRBJ1-2; tentative D call: TRBD1 (6 bases). Germline CDR1 reads SGHRS; CDR2 reads YFSETQ. The germline V and J ends were trimmed by 4 bases and 4 bases, with 11 bases remaining between them. The CDR3 covers 13 residues.

The chain recombines TRBV19 with TRBJ2-3; tentative D call: TRBD1 (5 bases). The V end lost 4 bases, the J end lost 6 bases, and 14 bases lay between the germline ends. This CDR3 is built from 14 residues. The germline V gene encodes CDR1 LNHDA and CDR2 SQIVND (reference sequence). CDR3 coding DNA: TGTGCCAGTAGTACTAGGGGATTTAGGGATACGCAGTATTTT. Translated: CASSTRGFRDTQYF.

The chain couples TRBV6-5 to TRBJ1-3; possible D gene TRBD1, 5 bases. V lost 6 bases and J lost 0, with 12 bases in between. This CDR3 region has 15 residues. Germline V CDR1 and CDR2: MNHEY, SVGAGI. This CDR3 is CASSLGGGSGNTIYF. The CDR3 nucleotides are TGTGCCAGCAGCCTGGGGGGGGGCTCTGGAAACACCATATATTTT.

The rearrangement links TRBV9 to TRBJ2-7; 10 positions match TRBD1. In germline, CDR1 is SGDLS, CDR2 YYNGEE. The CDR3 spans 14 residues. Losses at the gene ends were 2 bases for V and 3 bases for J; bases not matched to a gene: 2. The CDR3: CASSVGQGYYEQYF. CDR3 nucleotide sequence: TGTGCCAGCAGCGTGGGACAGGGGTACTACGAGCAGTACTTC.

V is TRBV7-3 and J is TRBJ2-1; D is perhaps TRBD1 (5 bases). CDR3 length equals 15 residues. CDR1 SGHTA and CDR2 FQGTGA come from the germline V gene. Trimming cost V 3 bases and J 0 bases, with 9 bases left between them. CDR3 sequence: CASSFGDSSYNEQFF. CDR3 in DNA: TGTGCCAGCAGCTTCGGCGACAGCTCCTACAATGAGCAGTTCTTC.

The rearrangement uses TRBV19 and TRBJ1-2; 7 bases match TRBD1. J gave up 5 bases and V 7 bases, and 4 bases lay outside the gene matches. This CDR3 has 12 residues. Looked up from germline, CDR1 is LNHDA and CDR2 is SQIVND (reference sequence). CDR3 DNA sequence: TGTGCCAGTACGACAGGGCCATATGGCTACACCTTC. It is translated as CASTTGPYGYTF.

Comment on this clone: The sample contains more than one DNA sequence encoding this CDR3. The chain joins TRBV6-1 to TRBJ1-2; 10 bases are shared with TRBD1. The germline V gene encodes CDR1 MNHNS and CDR2 SASEGT. The V and J ends lost 2 bases and 2 bases, in that order; junction bases with no gene match: 2. There are 15 residues in the CDR3. CDR3 region: CASSEWGQGNYGYTF. The DNA of the CDR3 is TGTGCCAGCAGTGAATGGGGACAGGGGAACTATGGCTACACCTTC.